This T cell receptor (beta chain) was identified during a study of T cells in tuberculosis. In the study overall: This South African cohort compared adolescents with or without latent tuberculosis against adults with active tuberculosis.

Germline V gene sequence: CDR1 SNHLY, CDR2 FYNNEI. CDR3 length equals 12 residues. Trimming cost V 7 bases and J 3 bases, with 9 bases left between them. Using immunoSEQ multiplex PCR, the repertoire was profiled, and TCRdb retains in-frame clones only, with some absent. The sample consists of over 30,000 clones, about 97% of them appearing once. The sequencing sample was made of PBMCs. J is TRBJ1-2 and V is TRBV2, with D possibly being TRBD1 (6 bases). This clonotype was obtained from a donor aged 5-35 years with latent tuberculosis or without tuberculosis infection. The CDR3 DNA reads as TGTGCCAGCAAAGGGGGGGACTATGGCTACACCTTC. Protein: CASKGGDYGYTF.